This TCR beta chain was captured in a study of CD8+CD57+ T cells in acquired aplastic anemia. CD8+CD57+ cell expansion had been shown by flow cytometry in patients chosen for sequencing. Severe acquired aplastic anemia was present in every patient. Investigators profiled TCR beta VDJ and CDR3 from genomic DNA template. Via MiXCR, TCRdb re-called the reads, giving one row per CDR3 protein. Of approximately 300,000 distinct CDR3 sequences listed, about three fifths are singletons. A remark on this clonotype: At one boundary the junction diverges from the germline segment, which might be a read error.

There are 12 residues in the CDR3. The specimen was sorted CD4+, CD8+, or CD8+CD57+ T cells (not recorded which) from PBMCs. The V gene is TRBV12-3 or TRBV12-4, the J gene TRBJ1-2; possibly TRBD1 for D (5 bases). The sequence was collected from a human donor with aplastic anemia. This chain's CDR3 is CASTQGHYGYTF. CDR3 DNA sequence: TGTGCCAGCACGCAGGGCCACTATGGCTATACCTTC.